A selection of T cell receptor beta chains follows, all from one sample in a study of Ad26.COV2.S vaccination and SARS-CoV-2 variants. Some clones are missing from TCRdb's copy, which holds only in-frame ones; the method was immunoSEQ multiplex PCR. The sample records about 680,000 clones, roughly nine tenths being singletons. Sequenced here: peripheral blood, sampled in a trial of Ad26.COV2.S vaccine versus placebo. Receptors originate from a person between 18 and 65 years old who received the Ad26.COV2.S COVID-19 vaccine or a placebo. The CDR3 runs from the conserved cysteine through the conserved F or W. A D gene is named only where the DNA matches it firmly. Some rows mark clone size as missing; the rest say once, few, many or name a class of expanded clone.

size	D	J	V	CDR3	DNA
-	TRBD2	TRBJ2-3	TRBV7-7	CASSLGLAGADTQYF	TGTGCTAGCAGCTTAGGACTAGCGGGAGCCGATACGCAGTATTTT
-	-	TRBJ2-5	TRBV11-2	CASSLGATQYF	TGTGCCAGCAGCTTAGGGGCGACCCAGTACTTC
-	-	TRBJ2-5	TRBV24-1	CATSDFGRRETQYF	TGTGCCACCAGTGATTTTGGAAGGCGAGAGACCCAGTACTTC
-	-	TRBJ2-2	TRBV27	CASSYRDANTGELFF	TGTGCCAGCAGTTACAGGGACGCGAACACCGGGGAGCTGTTTTTT
-	-	TRBJ2-5	TRBV7-2	CASSLATSGETQYF	TGTGCCAGCAGCTTGGCTACTAGTGGAGAGACCCAGTACTTC
few	TRBD1	TRBJ2-7	TRBV18	CASSGTGAYEQYF	TGTGCCAGCTCCGGGACAGGGGCCTACGAGCAGTACTTC
-	-	TRBJ1-6	TRBV4-1	CASSQGTMSSYNSPLHF	TGCGCCAGCAGCCAAGGGACAATGAGCTCCTATAATTCACCCCTCCACTTT
-	-	TRBJ2-2	TRBV19	CASSISGGATGELFF	TGTGCCAGTAGTATTTCAGGAGGGGCCACCGGGGAGCTGTTTTTT
-	-	TRBJ2-7	TRBV18	CASSPPNMDEQYF	TGTGCCAGCTCACCGCCAAATATGGACGAGCAGTACTTC
-	-	TRBJ2-1	TRBV6-6	CASSLVEWGYNEQFF	TGTGCCAGCAGTTTAGTCGAATGGGGATACAATGAGCAGTTCTTC
-	TRBD2	TRBJ2-3	TRBV9	CASSAPGLDTDTQYF	TGTGCCAGCAGCGCCCCAGGACTAGACACAGATACGCAGTATTTT
-	-	TRBJ2-5	TRBV7-3	CASSPQGGGQETQYF	TGTGCCAGCAGCCCCCAAGGGGGGGGCCAAGAGACCCAGTACTTC
-	-	TRBJ2-6	TRBV3-1/TRBV3-2	CASSQCLTGANVLTF	TGTGCCAGCAGCCAATGCTTAACTGGGGCCAACGTCCTGACTTTC
-	-	TRBJ2-3	TRBV7-9	CASSLAEGGTQYF	TGTGCCAGCAGCTTAGCGGAGGGGGGTACGCAGTATTTT
-	TRBD1	TRBJ2-7	TRBV5-1	CASSLGQGGYEQYF	TGCGCCAGCAGCTTGGGACAGGGCGGCTACGAGCAGTACTTC
-	-	TRBJ1-3	TRBV7-9	CASSPTLDALRGNTIYF	TGTGCCAGCAGCCCCACCTTAGACGCTCTGAGAGGAAACACCATATATTTT
-	-	TRBJ1-6	TRBV10-2	CASSERSGWNSPLHF	TGCGCCAGCAGTGAGAGGTCAGGGTGGAATTCACCCCTCCACTTT
-	-	TRBJ1-2	TRBV25-1	CASSGTGYYGYTF	TGTGCCAGCAGCGGGACGGGGTACTATGGCTACACCTTC
-	-	TRBJ1-5	TRBV6-2/TRBV6-3	CASSYQLDNQPQHF	TGTGCCAGCAGTTACCAACTGGACAATCAGCCCCAGCATTTT
-	TRBD2	TRBJ2-3	TRBV4-2	CASSQGTSGSSTDTQYF	TGTGCCAGCAGCCAAGGGACTAGCGGGTCTAGCACAGATACGCAGTATTTT
once	-	TRBJ1-5	TRBV30	CAWSVQNGGQPQHF	TGTGCCTGGAGTGTACAGAATGGGGGCCAGCCCCAGCATTTT
-	-	TRBJ1-4	TRBV5-1	CASRDTGKFFEKLFF	TGCGCCAGCAGAGATACAGGGAAGTTCTTTGAAAAACTGTTTTTT
-	TRBD2	TRBJ2-5	TRBV5-1	CASSLTSGFQETQYF	TGCGCCAGCAGCTTGACTAGCGGATTCCAAGAGACCCAGTACTTC
-	-	TRBJ1-1	TRBV10-3	CAISVLRDKNTEAFF	TGTGCCATCAGTGTCCTCCGGGACAAGAACACTGAAGCTTTCTTT
-	-	TRBJ1-5	TRBV5-5	CASSLGFNQPQHF	TGTGCCAGCAGCTTGGGATTCAATCAGCCCCAGCATTTT
-	TRBD1	TRBJ2-3	TRBV2	CASRGTGTDTTDTQYF	TGTGCCAGCAGGGGCACCGGGACAGACACTACAGATACGCAGTATTTT